This T cell receptor beta chain was observed in a study of Graves' ophthalmopathy and Graves' hyperthyroidism. Looking at the study overall: No treatment had been given when peripheral blood was collected at initial diagnosis.

Germline CDR1 reads SEHNR; CDR2 reads FQNEAQ (reference sequence). This CDR3 region has 11 residues. V was clipped by 7 bases and J by 11 bases, with 15 bases between them. As to this clonotype: Its antigen is unknown.

Study-level results: Detected in blood as well were most expanded thyroid clonotypes with frequency above 0.001. The study's model predicted ophthalmopathy progression at 70.59% sensitivity and approximately 78% specificity.

Scientists amplified the TCR beta CDR3 regions from RNA transcripts. RT-PCR with HTBI primers came first, then second-round multiplex PCR. TCRdb reprocessed the multiplex PCR reads with MiXCR, giving one entry per CDR3 protein. The sample carries approximately 700,000 distinct CDR3 sequences, 40% recorded once. This chain joins TRBV7-9 and TRBJ2-7; tentatively, D is TRBD1 (7 bases). The sequence came from an adult man with Graves' ophthalmopathy. The sequencing input was peripheral blood. CDR3 amino acids: CASTVQGGEYF. CDR3 DNA: TGTGCCAGCACCGTCCAGGGGGGAGAGTACTTC.